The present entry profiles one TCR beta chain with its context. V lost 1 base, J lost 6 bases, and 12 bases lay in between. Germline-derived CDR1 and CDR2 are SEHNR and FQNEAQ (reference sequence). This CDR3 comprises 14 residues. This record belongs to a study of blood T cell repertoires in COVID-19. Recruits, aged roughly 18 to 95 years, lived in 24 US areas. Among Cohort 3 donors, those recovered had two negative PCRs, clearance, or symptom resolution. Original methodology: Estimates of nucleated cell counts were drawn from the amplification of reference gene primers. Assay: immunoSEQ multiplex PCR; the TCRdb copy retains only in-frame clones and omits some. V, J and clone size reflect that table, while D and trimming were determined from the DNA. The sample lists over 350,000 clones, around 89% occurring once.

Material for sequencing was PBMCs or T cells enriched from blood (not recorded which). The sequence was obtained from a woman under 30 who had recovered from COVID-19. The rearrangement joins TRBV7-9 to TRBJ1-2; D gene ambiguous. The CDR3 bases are TGTGCCAGCAGCTTAGTCCCGGGAGGACATGGCTACACCTTC. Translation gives CASSLVPGGHGYTF.